The rows below give T cell receptor beta chains drawn from one sample of a study of T cell responses to AZD1222 COVID-19 vaccine. Data came from immunoSEQ multiplex PCR; TCRdb stores just in-frame clones and leaves some out. Of 57,000 or so clones listed, roughly four fifths are singletons. The sample in question was peripheral blood, obtained 28 days after the second AZD1222 dose. The receptor source for this set is an adult who received the AZD1222 COVID-19 vaccine. Both conserved end residues are part of each CDR3. Fields, in order: CDR3 protein, CDR3 DNA, clone size, J gene, V gene, D gene. A D gene is named only where the DNA matches it firmly. For some rows the clone size is stated as once, few or many, or as a class when expanded; others skip it.

CASSTVPGLAGDRGETQYF,TGTGCCAGCAGCACGGTCCCAGGACTAGCGGGAGATAGGGGGGAGACCCAGTACTTC,NA,TRBJ2-5,TRBV21-1,NA
CASSYFKDSQGTQYF,TGTGCCAGCAGTTACTTTAAGGACAGCCAAGGGACCCAGTACTTC,once,TRBJ2-5,TRBV6-6,NA
CASSERGLALATNEKLFF,TGTGCCAGCAGTGAACGGGGCCTCGCCCTCGCAACTAATGAAAAACTGTTTTTT,NA,TRBJ1-4,TRBV6-1,NA
CASSNHRATETQYF,TGTGCCAGCAGTAACCACAGGGCCACAGAGACCCAGTACTTC,NA,TRBJ2-5,TRBV27,NA
CASSVSGNTIYF,TGTGCCAGTAGTGTCTCTGGAAACACCATATATTTT,NA,TRBJ1-3,TRBV19,NA
CASSERGYLGYTF,TGTGCCAGCAGCGAAAGGGGGTATCTTGGCTACACCTTC,NA,TRBJ1-2,TRBV4-2,NA
CASTSGPPTRISNQPQHF,TGCGCCAGCACATCAGGGCCACCGACAAGAATTAGCAATCAGCCCCAGCATTTT,NA,TRBJ1-5,TRBV23-1,NA
CASSAGTGEQTQYF,TGTGCCAGTAGTGCCGGGACAGGGGAACAGACCCAGTACTTC,once,TRBJ2-5,TRBV19,TRBD1
CASRTGYEQYF,TGTGCCAGCCGGACGGGCTACGAGCAGTACTTC,NA,TRBJ2-7,TRBV28,NA
CAIREQGLNEKLFF,TGTGCCATCAGGGAACAGGGGCTTAATGAAAAACTGTTTTTT,NA,TRBJ1-4,TRBV10-3,TRBD1
CASSVAPVYSGNTIYF,TGTGCCAGCAGCGTAGCACCCGTATACTCTGGAAACACCATATATTTT,NA,TRBJ1-3,TRBV9,NA
CSAPGIYEQYF,TGCAGCGCCCCGGGGATATACGAGCAGTACTTC,once,TRBJ2-7,TRBV29-1,NA
CAWTSGTGGGDEQFF,TGTGCCTGGACCTCCGGGACAGGGGGCGGGGATGAGCAGTTCTTC,NA,TRBJ2-1,TRBV30,TRBD1
CASSYSGTFGNTIYF,TGTGCCAGCAGTTACTCCGGGACATTCGGAAACACCATATATTTT,NA,TRBJ1-3,TRBV6-5,NA
CASSEMGGRDEKLFF,TGTGCCAGTAGCGAAATGGGGGGGCGCGATGAAAAACTGTTTTTT,NA,TRBJ1-4,TRBV19,NA
CASSQELYTYEQYF,TGTGCCAGCAGCCAAGAACTGTACACCTACGAGCAGTACTTC,NA,TRBJ2-7,TRBV4-2,NA
CASSLGGSKANVLTF,TGTGCCAGCAGTTTGGGGGGGAGTAAGGCCAACGTCCTGACTTTC,few,TRBJ2-6,TRBV28,TRBD2
CATSDRTGGIYNEQFF,TGTGCCACCAGTGATAGGACAGGGGGCATCTACAATGAGCAGTTCTTC,NA,TRBJ2-1,TRBV24-1,TRBD1
CASSLTSSYNEQFF,TGTGCCAGCAGCTTGACTAGCTCCTACAATGAGCAGTTCTTC,NA,TRBJ2-1,TRBV5-6,NA
CASSPRGTDTQYF,TGTGCCAGCAGCCCAAGAGGCACAGATACGCAGTATTTT,NA,TRBJ2-3,TRBV6-5,NA
CAWSPGLAERADTQYF,TGTGCCTGGAGTCCCGGACTAGCGGAGAGGGCCGATACGCAGTATTTT,NA,TRBJ2-3,TRBV30,TRBD2
CASSELTNSYEQYF,TGTGCCAGCAGTGAACTTACTAACTCCTACGAGCAGTACTTC,few,TRBJ2-7,TRBV2,NA
CATRTDNSGNTIYF,TGTGCCACCAGGACAGACAACTCTGGAAACACCATATATTTT,NA,TRBJ1-3,TRBV28,NA
CASSLLMAFGQETQYF,TGTGCCAGCAGTCTACTTATGGCTTTCGGGCAAGAGACCCAGTACTTC,NA,TRBJ2-5,TRBV6-2/TRBV6-3,NA
CASSSNRQNIQYF,TGTGCCAGCAGTTCCAACAGGCAAAACATTCAGTACTTC,NA,TRBJ2-4,TRBV27,NA
CASSPQGRPDTQYF,TGTGCCAGCTCGCCACAGGGTCGGCCAGATACGCAGTATTTT,NA,TRBJ2-3,TRBV18,NA
CASSFGGNTEAFF,TGTGCCAGCAGTTTCGGGGGAAACACTGAAGCTTTCTTT,NA,TRBJ1-1,TRBV12-3/TRBV12-4,NA
CASSPLQGEAGELFF,TGTGCCAGCTCACCTCTTCAGGGGGAAGCCGGGGAGCTGTTTTTT,NA,TRBJ2-2,TRBV18,TRBD1
CATSDQGKEAFF,TGTGCCACCAGTGATCAGGGAAAAGAAGCTTTCTTT,NA,TRBJ1-1,TRBV24-1,NA
CASSWDGGEGYTF,TGTGCCAGCAGCTGGGACGGTGGTGAGGGCTACACCTTC,once,TRBJ1-2,TRBV11-1,NA
CASRTGRVAGELFF,TGTGCCAGCCGGACAGGGAGGGTGGCCGGGGAGCTGTTTTTT,NA,TRBJ2-2,TRBV6-5,NA
CASSSAAGGSYNEQFF,TGTGCCAGCAGTTCCGCAGCGGGAGGGTCCTACAATGAGCAGTTCTTC,NA,TRBJ2-1,TRBV28,TRBD2
CATNRGDLNNQPQHF,TGTGCCACCAACAGGGGGGATCTTAACAATCAGCCCCAGCATTTT,few,TRBJ1-5,TRBV28,TRBD1
CASRPGPMNTEAFF,TGTGCCAGCAGACCTGGACCCATGAACACTGAAGCTTTCTTT,NA,TRBJ1-1,TRBV5-4,NA
CASSLAVGRGRNEQFF,TGTGCCAGCAGCTTAGCGGTAGGGCGGGGCAGGAATGAGCAGTTCTTC,NA,TRBJ2-1,TRBV7-6,NA
CSALDTGGIYGYTF,TGCAGCGCCCTTGACACTGGGGGCATCTATGGCTACACCTTC,NA,TRBJ1-2,TRBV29-1,NA
CASRDPPGHPGALHF,TGCGCCAGCAGAGATCCGCCGGGGCACCCTGGAGCCCTCCACTTT,NA,TRBJ1-6,TRBV10-2,NA
CASSDQGNQPQHF,TGTGCCAGCAGTGACCAGGGGAATCAGCCCCAGCATTTT,NA,TRBJ1-5,TRBV6-1,NA
CASSPLLTGGYGYTF,TGTGCCAGCTCACCCTTGCTGACAGGGGGCTATGGCTACACCTTC,NA,TRBJ1-2,TRBV18,TRBD1
CASSVGLAGVKETQYF,TGTGCCAGCAGTGTCGGACTAGCGGGAGTGAAAGAGACCCAGTACTTC,NA,TRBJ2-5,TRBV25-1,TRBD2
CASSTISGANVLTF,TGTGCCAGCAGCACAATCTCTGGGGCCAACGTCCTGACTTTC,few,TRBJ2-6,TRBV7-2,NA
CASSLNDRYNEQFF,TGTGCCAGCAGCTTAAACGACAGGTACAATGAGCAGTTCTTC,NA,TRBJ2-1,TRBV7-2,NA
CASSLPPGRPENIQYF,TGTGCCAGCAGCTTACCACCGGGACGCCCGGAAAACATTCAGTACTTC,NA,TRBJ2-4,TRBV7-6,NA
CASSLRGIDYGYTF,TGTGCCAGTAGTCTAAGGGGTATTGACTATGGCTACACCTTC,NA,TRBJ1-2,TRBV19,NA
CASSFRRGAGGSYEQYF,TGTGCCAGCAGTTTCCGCCGGGGGGCAGGAGGCTCCTACGAGCAGTACTTC,NA,TRBJ2-7,TRBV27,NA
CASNDGGTNEKLFF,TGTGCCAGTAACGACGGAGGAACTAATGAAAAACTGTTTTTT,NA,TRBJ1-4,TRBV28,NA
CAWSRAGGASYEQYF,TGTGCCTGGAGTAGAGCGGGAGGGGCCTCCTACGAGCAGTACTTC,few,TRBJ2-7,TRBV30,TRBD2
CASSLADTQYF,TGTGCCAGCAGCTTAGCAGATACGCAGTATTTT,once,TRBJ2-3,TRBV7-9,NA
CASSSWGGSESPLHF,TGTGCCAGCAGCTCGTGGGGGGGCTCCGAGTCACCCCTCCACTTT,NA,TRBJ1-6,TRBV7-2,NA
CASSEEIAGGGETQYF,TGTGCCAGCAGTGAAGAAATAGCGGGGGGAGGGGAGACCCAGTACTTC,NA,TRBJ2-5,TRBV2,TRBD2
CASSPRESHQETQYF,TGTGCCAGCAGCCCTCGGGAGAGCCACCAAGAGACCCAGTACTTC,NA,TRBJ2-5,TRBV9,NA